Shown below are 23 T cell receptor beta chains from a single sample sequenced in a study of blood T cell repertoires in COVID-19. TCRdb's table, derived via immunoSEQ multiplex PCR, lists solely in-frame clones and lacks some. Of roughly 350,000 clones listed, around 89% are singletons. Sequencing used peripheral blood. The receptors stem from a woman between 45 and 60 years old with active or convalescent COVID-19.

This clone was recorded once. This chain links TRBV7-2 with TRBJ1-3; 7 bases are shared with TRBD1. The CDR3 has 16 amino acids. Germline CDR1 SGHTA, CDR2 FQGNSA. The V and J ends lost 5 bases and 0 bases, in that order; junction bases with no gene match: 7. As DNA, the CDR3 is TGTGCCAGCAGCAAAAGACAGGGATACTCTGGAAACACCATATATTTT. Its protein product is CASSKRQGYSGNTIYF.

This clone has just a few counts. The chain recombines TRBV14 with TRBJ2-6, with TRBD2 matching over 13 bases. The V segment lost 4 bases and the J segment 1 base; nucleotides outside the gene matches: 13. Germline lookup yields CDR1 SGHDN and CDR2 FVKESK. The CDR3 loop spans 21 amino acids. CDR3 protein: CASSPGTSGNNPTSGANVLTF. CDR3 sequence (DNA): TGTGCCAGCAGCCCGGGGACTAGCGGGAACAACCCTACTTCTGGGGCCAACGTCCTGACTTTC. Full variable domain (outside the CDR3, taken from reference TRBV14 and TRBJ2-6): EAGVTQFPSHSVIEKGQTVTLRCDPISGHDNLYWYRRVMGKEIKFLLHFVKESKQDESGMPNNRFLAERTGGTYSTLKVQPAELEDSGVYFCASSPGTSGNNPTSGANVLTFGAGSRLTVL.

The chain joins TRBV7-2 to TRBJ2-7; 11 bases match TRBD2. Germline V gives CDR1 SGHTA, CDR2 FQGNSA. The junction had 8 bases not matched to a gene; V was cut back by 4 bases and J by 0 bases. The length of the CDR3 is 17 residues. CDR3 in amino acids: CASSSIIAGGDSYEQYF. The CDR3 nucleotides are TGTGCCAGCAGCTCGATCATAGCGGGAGGGGACTCCTACGAGCAGTACTTC.

The V call is TRBV6-5, the J call TRBJ1-5; 8 positions match TRBD1. With V trimmed by 5 bases and J by 6 bases, 9 bases remained unmatched. CDR1 and CDR2 (germline): MNHEY, SVGAGI. The CDR3 covers 15 residues. CDR3 coding DNA: TGTGCCAGCAGTCCAAACCGGGACAGGCTTCAGCCCCAGCATTTT. This codes for CASSPNRDRLQPQHF.

In this sample, this clone turned up a few times. V and J are TRBV2 and TRBJ1-1, with a possible D match to TRBD1 (6 bases). Trimming shortened V by 6 bases and J by 3 bases, and 11 bases separated the two germline ends. Germline V lookup: CDR1 SNHLY, CDR2 FYNNEI. The CDR3 loop spans 13 amino acids. Here the CDR3 reads CASRAGVDTEAFF. CDR3 coding DNA: TGTGCCAGCAGGGCAGGGGTGGACACTGAAGCTTTCTTT. Using reference TRBV2 and TRBJ1-1 for the parts outside the CDR3, the full variable domain is EPEVTQTPSHQVTQMGQEVILRCVPISNHLYFYWYRQILGQKVEFLVSFYNNEISEKSEIFDDQFSVERPDGSNFTLKIRSTKLEDSAMYFCASRAGVDTEAFFGQGTRLTVV.

The V and J genes are TRBV3-1 (or the pseudogene TRBV3-2) and TRBJ2-1; 8 bases are shared with TRBD2. CDR3 length: 14 amino acids. CDR1 is LGHDT, CDR2 YNNKEL, per germline (reference sequence). Trimming at V came to 7 bases and at J to 5 bases, leaving 7 bases not matched to a gene. CDR3 coding DNA: TGTGCCAGCACCGGGGGGGTTAGGGACAATGAGCAGTTCTTC. Translating it yields CASTGGVRDNEQFF.

This clone was seen just once. The chain combines TRBV3-1 (or the pseudogene TRBV3-2) with TRBJ2-1; 13 bases map to TRBD2. CDR1 LGHDT and CDR2 YNNKEL come from the germline V gene (reference sequence). With V trimmed by 4 bases and J by 2 bases, 2 bases remained unmatched. The CDR3 runs to 16 residues. This CDR3 is CASSRTSGGPYNEQFF. Here the CDR3 DNA reads TGTGCCAGCAGCCGGACTAGCGGGGGACCCTACAATGAGCAGTTCTTC.

CDR3 sequence (DNA): TGTGCCAGCTCACCAAGTTCGCAGGGCTCTGGAAACACCATATATTTT. Encoded protein: CASSPSSQGSGNTIYF. V usage is TRBV18 and J usage is TRBJ1-3; weak D call: TRBD1 (5 bases). This CDR3 is built from 16 residues. Germline V gene data show CDR1 as KGHSH and CDR2 as LQKENI. V lost 2 bases and J 0 bases, leaving 11 bases between the germline ends.

The chain uses TRBV18 and TRBJ1-3; 12 nucleotides agree with TRBD1. The CDR3 covers 19 residues. The V gene's germline CDR1 is KGHSH and CDR2 LQKENI. J was trimmed by 2 bases and V by 3 bases; bases with no gene match: 11. CDR3 loop: CASSPTGTGGSGAGNTIYF. CDR3 coding DNA: TGTGCCAGCTCACCTACCGGGACAGGGGGCTCAGGTGCTGGAAACACCATATATTTT.

In this sample, this clone turned up once. The V and J genes are TRBV3-1 (or the pseudogene TRBV3-2) and TRBJ2-5; TRBD1 agrees at 10 bases. Looked up from germline, CDR1 is LGHDT and CDR2 is YNNKEL (reference sequence). J was trimmed by 3 bases and V by 7 bases; bases with no gene match: 5. The length of the CDR3 is 14 residues. CDR3 loop: CASTKTGGKETQYF. The CDR3 DNA follows: TGTGCCAGCACCAAGACAGGGGGCAAAGAGACCCAGTACTTC.

The rearrangement joins TRBV19 to TRBJ1-2; D not certain. CDR3 size: 13 residues. The V gene lost 3 bases and the J gene lost 1 base, with 6 bases spanning the gap. Germline CDR1 is LNHDA and CDR2 is SQIVND (reference sequence). CDR3 protein: CASSISGNYGYTF. CDR3 sequence (DNA): TGTGCCAGTAGTATCTCGGGTAACTATGGCTACACCTTC.

This sequence joins TRBV6-2 or TRBV6-3 and TRBJ1-1; a weak D match, TRBD1 (5 bases). V was shortened by 5 bases and J by 9 bases, with 13 bases between the two germline ends. Germline V gives CDR1 MNHEY, CDR2 SVGEGT. CDR3 length: 12 residues. This chain's CDR3 is CASSPAGRKAFF. CDR3 DNA: TGTGCCAGCAGTCCGGCGGGGCGAAAAGCTTTCTTT.

CDR3 coding DNA: TGTGCCAGCAGCGACGGACTAGCCCCAGATACGCAGTATTTT. Translated: CASSDGLAPDTQYF. The chain combines TRBV2 with TRBJ2-3; 8 positions match TRBD2. The CDR3 contains 14 residues. CDR1 is SNHLY and CDR2 is FYNNEI in the germline V gene. V shed 6 bases and J 4 bases; nucleotides not matched to a gene: 6.

The table lists this clone with a few counts. V and J are TRBV10-3 and TRBJ2-1; 13 bases are shared with TRBD2. Germline V lookup: CDR1 ENHRY, CDR2 SYGVKD. J was trimmed by 10 bases and V by 4 bases; bases with no gene match: 7. This CDR3 is built from 15 residues. CDR3 nucleotide sequence: TGTGCCATCAGTGGGACTAGCGGGGGTTTATTGGAGCAGTTCTTC. It specifies CAISGTSGGLLEQFF.

V usage is TRBV5-5 and J usage is TRBJ1-5, with D perhaps matching TRBD1 (5 bases). Germline V CDR1 and CDR2: SGHKS, YYEKEE (reference sequence). Trimming removed 0 bases at V and 0 bases at J, with 7 bases between. The CDR3 has 15 residues. CDR3 coding DNA: TGTGCCAGCAGCTTGGAGGGGTATAGCAATCAGCCCCAGCATTTT. Its protein product is CASSLEGYSNQPQHF.

V is TRBV7-8 and J is TRBJ1-1; tentatively, D is TRBD1 (5 bases). The germline gives CDR1 SGHVS, CDR2 FQNEAQ. CDR3 length equals 14 residues. The ends were cut back, 0 bases at V and 5 bases at J, with 10 bases in the middle. CDR3 protein: CASSLAYRQTEAFF. The CDR3, as DNA: TGTGCCAGCAGCTTAGCGTACAGACAGACTGAAGCTTTCTTT.

The chain recombines TRBV14 with TRBJ1-2, with D perhaps TRBD1 (5 bases). This CDR3 is 15 amino acids long. V lost 0 bases to trimming and J lost 8 bases, with 16 bases between them. Germline V gives CDR1 SGHDN, CDR2 FVKESK. DNA for the CDR3: TGTGCCAGCAGCCAAGAGCAGGGTGCTATAAGCGGCTACACCTTC. Encoded protein: CASSQEQGAISGYTF.

This chain links TRBV11-2 with TRBJ2-1, with D unresolved. This CDR3 spans 15 amino acids. V lost 7 bases and J lost 0, with 13 bases in between. In germline, CDR1 is SGHAT, CDR2 FQNNGV. In DNA form, the CDR3 reads TGTGCCAGCATCCCTCTTTCGGGCTCCTACAATGAGCAGTTCTTC. It translates to CASIPLSGSYNEQFF.

This clone has a single count. V usage is TRBV5-1 and J usage is TRBJ2-7, with 10 nucleotides matching TRBD1. V lost 2 bases to trimming and J lost 5 bases; unmatched junction nucleotides: 7. The CDR3 runs to 15 residues. Germline loops: CDR1 SGHRS, CDR2 YFSETQ. Here the CDR3 reads CASSFLGQGFDEQYF. The CDR3 nucleotides read TGCGCCAGCAGCTTTCTGGGACAGGGGTTCGACGAGCAGTACTTC.

J is TRBJ1-2 and V is TRBV20-1; D not certain. Trimming cost V 3 bases and J 5 bases, with 16 bases left between them. Germline V lookup: CDR1 DFQATT, CDR2 SNEGSKA (reference sequence). The CDR3 spans 14 residues. CDR3 loop: CSASAAGTTYGYTF. The CDR3 bases are TGCAGTGCTAGTGCGGCAGGTACCACTTATGGCTACACCTTC.

The chain joins TRBV28 to TRBJ2-7; maybe TRBD2 (7 bases). Germline V gives CDR1 MDHEN, CDR2 SYDVKM. The CDR3 is 14 residues long. V lost 5 bases, J lost 2 bases, and 13 bases lay in between. This chain's CDR3 is CASSVGGGAYEQYF. CDR3 DNA: TGTGCCAGCAGTGTAGGGGGGGGTGCCTACGAGCAGTACTTC.

The chain uses TRBV7-2 and TRBJ2-4; D possibly corresponds to TRBD1 (5 bases). CDR1 and CDR2 from the germline V gene are SGHTA and FQGNSA. The V end lost 2 bases, the J end lost 7 bases, and 12 bases lay between the germline ends. The CDR3 has 14 residues. The CDR3: CASSLLEAGNIQYF. The CDR3 DNA reads as TGTGCCAGCAGCTTACTTGAGGCAGGGAACATTCAGTACTTC.

The CDR3 reads CASSFQANEQFF. The CDR3 DNA sequence: TGTGCCAGCAGTTTCCAGGCCAATGAGCAGTTCTTC. J is TRBJ2-1 and V is TRBV2, with D uncertain. The V and J ends lost 5 bases and 6 bases respectively, with 8 bases between them. This CDR3 has 12 amino acids. Germline loops: CDR1 SNHLY, CDR2 FYNNEI.